These 10 T cell receptor beta chains were sequenced from one sample in a study of cytomegalovirus exposure and HLA in healthy donors. 60 Vbeta and 13 Jbeta primers were used in PCR. Clones were sequenced by immunoSEQ multiplex PCR, and TCRdb holds only the in-frame ones, with some missing. The sample yields roughly 200,000 clones, about 80% seen once. Sequenced input: PBMCs. These receptors were obtained from a woman in her forties or fifties in good health and CMV-seronegative.

The chain has TRBV5-6 and TRBJ1-5; possibly TRBD1 for D (6 bases). The germline V and J ends were trimmed by 4 bases and 2 bases, with 13 bases remaining between them. From germline, CDR1 is SGHDT and CDR2 YYEEEE. The CDR3 consists of 15 residues. The CDR3 sequence is CASSPQGFGNQPQHF. The CDR3 DNA sequence: TGTGCCAGCAGCCCACAGGGTTTCGGCAATCAGCCCCAGCATTTT.

The rearrangement links TRBV5-1 to TRBJ1-1, with TRBD1 matching 8 bases. V gave up 2 bases and J gave up 7 bases; unmatched junction bases: 7. The V gene's germline CDR1 is SGHRS and CDR2 YFSETQ. The CDR3 runs to 14 residues. DNA for the CDR3: TGCGCCAGCAGCTTATCCAGGGGGCTGGGTGAAGCTTTCTTT. Translated: CASSLSRGLGEAFF.

About this clone itself: Different DNA sequences within this sample yield the same CDR3. Here the CDR3 DNA reads TGCGCCAGCAGCCAAGAGCCAACAGGGGGCTCCTACGAGCAGTACTTC. It specifies CASSQEPTGGSYEQYF. J is TRBJ2-7 and V is TRBV4-1; 8 nucleotides agree with TRBD1. CDR1 is MGHRA and CDR2 is YSYEKL in the germline V gene. Germline trimming cut 0 bases from V and 0 bases from J; bases unmatched to any gene: 4. The CDR3 has 16 amino acids.

The chain uses TRBV27 and TRBJ1-1, with a possible D match to TRBD1 (5 bases). V gave up 5 bases and J gave up 4 bases, with 23 bases separating them. Per the germline V gene, CDR1 is MNHEY and CDR2 is SMNVEV (reference sequence). The CDR3 is 17 amino acids. The CDR3 loop is CASSPASGRGRFTEAFF. As DNA, the CDR3 is TGTGCCAGCAGTCCCGCATCCGGGAGGGGAAGGTTCACTGAAGCTTTCTTT.

The chain employs TRBV5-4 and TRBJ2-4; 8 bases align to TRBD2. Losses at the gene ends were 2 bases for V and 1 base for J; bases not matched to a gene: 2. This CDR3 is 15 amino acids long. Germline V gene sequence: CDR1 SGHNT, CDR2 YYREEE (reference sequence). In DNA form, the CDR3 reads TGTGCCAGCAGCTTTGGCGGGGGGGCCAAAAACATTCAGTACTTC. Amino acid sequence: CASSFGGGAKNIQYF.

The gene calls are TRBV28 and TRBJ1-5; D not certain. The CDR3 sequence is 16 residues long. Germline CDR1 reads MDHEN; CDR2 reads SYDVKM. The V end was cut by 3 bases, the J end by 0 bases, with 12 bases between. CDR3 nucleotide sequence: TGTGCCAGCAGTTTTTTAAAGCGGAATAGCAATCAGCCCCAGCATTTT. Protein sequence: CASSFLKRNSNQPQHF.

The V and J genes are TRBV29-1 and TRBJ1-1, with a weak D call TRBD1 (6 bases). Trimming took off 3 bases at V and 4 bases at J, with 18 bases between the two ends. Germline-derived CDR1 and CDR2 are SQVTM and ANQGSEA. The length of the CDR3 is 15 residues. The DNA for the CDR3 is TGCAGCGTTGATTCACAGCAAAAAGGGGGCACTGAAGCTTTCTTT. Its translation is CSVDSQQKGGTEAFF.

The V call is TRBV7-2, the J call TRBJ2-1; 11 bases align to TRBD2. J lost 9 bases, V lost 7 bases, and 8 bases had no gene match. CDR1 is SGHTA, CDR2 FQGNSA, per germline. CDR3 length: 14 residues. The CDR3 region is CASTRTSGGGEQFF. The CDR3 nucleotides are TGTGCCAGCACACGCACTAGCGGGGGCGGTGAGCAGTTCTTC.

The chain links TRBV15 to TRBJ2-7; TRBD1 aligns across 8 bases. J lost 0 bases, V lost 0 bases, and 7 bases had no gene match. This CDR3 has 17 residues. Germline CDR1 is LNHNV and CDR2 is YYDKDF (reference sequence). CDR3 coding DNA: TGTGCCACCAGCAGAGATCTGGGGGACAGGAGCTCCTACGAGCAGTACTTC. This gives the protein CATSRDLGDRSSYEQYF.

The chain links TRBV2 to TRBJ2-4, with D unresolved. This CDR3 is built from 14 residues. Germline V gives CDR1 SNHLY, CDR2 FYNNEI. V was clipped by 4 bases and J by 0 bases, with 7 bases between them. CDR3 amino acids: CASSVPLAKNIQYF. Here the CDR3 DNA reads TGTGCCAGCAGTGTTCCTCTAGCCAAAAACATTCAGTACTTC.